The clone carrying this T cell receptor beta chain was counted many times. The antigen remains unidentified. The data were taken from a study of spatial heterogeneity in lung cancer. Overall study: The study observed each unique TCR and UMI combination more than ten times on average in raw reads. General study results and limits: Ubiquitous expanded tumor TCRs showed up in blood more at resection than follow-up.

Germline CDR1 and CDR2: LGHDT and YNNKEL (reference sequence). V trimming: 0 bases; J trimming: 6 bases; junction bases outside the gene matches: 2. The CDR3 loop spans 15 amino acids. Documented time point: sample taken at primary tumor resection. From tumor, nontumor lung or frozen PBMC, whole RNA was taken unsorted for sequencing. TCRdb ran MiXCR on the 5' RACE reads and lists one entry per CDR3 protein. Of more than 45,000 distinct CDR3 sequences in the sample, about 5.8% are singletons; the top ten hold around 10%. The origin of this receptor is a male donor with early-stage non-small cell lung cancer. This sample comprised PBMCs, obtained at surgery. J is TRBJ1-6 and V is TRBV3-1, with 7 bases identical to TRBD1. CDR3 bases: TGTGCCAGCAGCCAAGAGGGGACAGCTAATTCACCCCTCCACTTT. As protein: CASSQEGTANSPLHF.